This T cell receptor beta chain was captured in a study of identical twins. The CDR3 totals 13 residues. The V and J ends lost 5 bases and 5 bases respectively, with 12 bases between them. Germline V gene data show CDR1 as SGHVS and CDR2 as FNYEAQ. Study-level points and caveats: There is a chance that invariant MAIT and iNKT cells partially muddied zero-insertion analyses. For cord blood, abundant beta clonotypes had fewer insertions, unlike memory repertoires, which showed none. The study based its conclusions on cross-sectional statistical analysis and did not follow the same donors.

cDNA carried unique molecular identifiers, and a universal primer site was added by template switching. TCRdb re-analysed the 5' RACE reads in MiXCR, keeping a single row per CDR3 protein. The sample has 300,000 to 400,000 distinct CDR3 sequences, 9% to 15% seen once. This clonotype was counted between two and nine times. Antigen: not known. The same data also contributed to another study, on yellow fever vaccine responses in identical twins.

Material: CD8+ T cells sorted from blood. The chain carries TRBV7-6 and TRBJ1-1; D gene unclear. This TCR was sampled from a woman aged 18-30 years in good health. This CDR3 is CASSQGPQTEAFF. CDR3 in DNA: TGTGCCAGCAGCCAAGGGCCCCAAACTGAAGCTTTCTTT.